This TCR beta chain was captured in a study of T cells after yellow fever vaccination. By 5'RACE template switching, TCR cDNA was produced, with a universal primer site and UMIs added in the process. MiXCR, run by TCRdb on the 5' RACE reads, gives a single entry per CDR3 protein. The sample records around 320,000 distinct CDR3 sequences, over 8.5% being singletons. With regard to this clonotype: Its antigen is as yet unknown.

The CDR3 covers 13 residues. Broader study findings: Peaking on day 5 versus 15, the secondary response was faster but weaker.

The sequencing used CD4+ T cells sorted from PBMCs, collected 45 days after the yellow fever booster vaccination. This sequence was found in a man in his late teens or twenties who received the YFV17D yellow fever vaccine. The genes are TRBV21-1 and TRBJ1-5. TRBV21-1 is shown as a pseudogene. CDR3 sequence (DNA): TGTGCCAGCAGCACGAAGGACGGTCAGCCCCAGCATTTT. Its translation is CASSTKDGQPQHF.